What follows are 18 T cell receptor beta chains derived from one specimen sequenced in a study of T cell responses to AZD1222 COVID-19 vaccine. Method: immunoSEQ multiplex PCR; TCRdb's copy keeps in-frame clones and lacks some. Of some 130,000 clones listed, around 93% are singletons. The material was peripheral blood, obtained on day 0 of AZD1222 vaccination. These TCRs come from an adult in good health.

The rearrangement links TRBV6-5 to TRBJ2-3; perhaps D is TRBD1 or TRBD2 (5 bases each). CDR3 length equals 15 residues. Germline CDR1 reads MNHEY; CDR2 reads SVGAGI. With 2 bases removed from V and 7 bases from J, the gap between germline ends came to 16 bases. The DNA of the CDR3 is TGTGCCAGCAGTTACGAGGGGTTAGCAGTCCATACGCAGTATTTT. Residues: CASSYEGLAVHTQYF.

The chain couples TRBV6-1 to TRBJ2-7; 7 nucleotides match TRBD2. There are 16 residues in the CDR3. The germline V gene has CDR1 MNHNS and CDR2 SASEGT. With V trimmed by 2 bases and J by 0 bases, 7 bases remained unmatched. This chain's CDR3 is CASSESYGRLSYEQYF. In nucleotides, the CDR3 is TGTGCCAGCAGTGAATCCTACGGGAGGCTCTCCTACGAGCAGTACTTC.

A single count supports this clone. V gene TRBV27 combines with J gene TRBJ2-1; no clear D gene. The CDR3 runs 13 residues. V lost 3 bases to trimming and J lost 5 bases, with 8 bases between them. CDR1 MNHEY and CDR2 SMNVEV come from the germline V gene (reference sequence). CDR3 in amino acids: CASSFIGDNEQFF. CDR3 nucleotides: TGTGCCAGCAGTTTCATAGGCGACAATGAGCAGTTCTTC.

The chain combines TRBV3-1 (or the pseudogene TRBV3-2) with TRBJ2-2, with D tentatively TRBD1 (5 bases). Trimming stripped 4 bases from V and 3 bases from J, with 18 bases between. The CDR3 spans 17 residues. Germline CDR1 and CDR2: LGHDT and YNNKEL (reference sequence). The CDR3: CASSRMDIFLDTGELFF. CDR3 bases: TGTGCCAGCAGCCGGATGGACATTTTTCTGGACACCGGGGAGCTGTTTTTT.

The sample holds a few counts of this clone. This chain joins TRBV6-2 or TRBV6-3 and TRBJ2-5; TRBD1 might be the D (5 bases). Trimming removed 8 bases from V and 6 bases from J, with 10 bases in between. The CDR3 totals 11 residues. CDR1 and CDR2 (germline): MNHEY, SVGEGT. CDR3 nucleotides: TGTGCCAGCGGCCAGGGAAAGACCCAGTACTTC. Protein: CASGQGKTQYF.

The genes are TRBV12-3 or TRBV12-4 and TRBJ2-7; D is undetermined. This CDR3 has 11 amino acids. V was shortened by 3 bases and J by 4 bases, with 4 bases between the two germline ends. This CDR3 is CASSFAYEQYF. CDR3 sequence (DNA): TGTGCCAGCAGTTTCGCTTACGAGCAGTACTTC.

V gene TRBV20-1 combines with J gene TRBJ2-7; no clear D gene. Trimming pared 3 bases from V and 2 bases from J, leaving 8 bases between. The CDR3 loop spans 12 amino acids. Germline assignment: CDR1 DFQATT and CDR2 SNEGSKA (reference sequence). The CDR3 reads CSASRIPYEQYF. The CDR3 DNA sequence: TGCAGTGCTAGTCGAATCCCCTACGAGCAGTACTTC.

This chain connects TRBV2 to TRBJ1-4; 11 positions match TRBD1. V shed 7 bases, J shed 7 bases, and the junction held 8 bases outside the gene matches. CDR1 and CDR2 (germline): SNHLY, FYNNEI. This CDR3 has 15 amino acids. CDR3 sequence (DNA): TGTGCCAGCACCGGACAGGGGGCGCGTAGTGAAAAACTGTTTTTT. Translation gives CASTGQGARSEKLFF.

The chain employs TRBV19 and TRBJ2-5; D might be TRBD1 (5 bases). This CDR3 is built from 17 residues. V lost 3 bases to trimming and J lost 2 bases, with 19 bases between them. CDR1 is LNHDA, CDR2 SQIVND, per germline (reference sequence). CDR3 coding DNA: TGTGCCAGTAGTATTTTTTCGGGCAGGGAAGGACAAGAGACCCAGTACTTC. It specifies CASSIFSGREGQETQYF.

The rearrangement links TRBV27 to TRBJ1-4; D gene uncertain. Germline CDR1 and CDR2: MNHEY and SMNVEV (reference sequence). V was shortened by 3 bases and J by 5 bases, with 7 bases between the two germline ends. The CDR3 covers 13 residues. Here the CDR3 reads CASSFRENEKLFF. CDR3 nucleotide sequence: TGTGCCAGCAGTTTCCGGGAGAATGAAAAACTGTTTTTT.

The chain is built from TRBV28 and TRBJ2-5; TRBD2 might be the D (5 bases). The CDR3 length is 13 residues. Trimming removed 6 bases at V and 5 bases at J, with 13 bases between. Germline lookup yields CDR1 MDHEN and CDR2 SYDVKM. The CDR3 sequence is CASSSGQGETQYF. CDR3 DNA: TGTGCCAGCAGCAGCGGTCAAGGGGAGACCCAGTACTTC. The full variable domain, completed using reference TRBV28 and TRBJ2-5, is DVKVTQSSRYLVKRTGEKVFLECVQDMDHENMFWYRQDPGLGLRLIYFSYDVKMKEKGDIPEGYSVSREKKERFSLILESASTNQTSMYLCASSSGQGETQYFGPGTRLLVL.

The chain uses TRBV11-2 and TRBJ2-3; TRBD2 matches 10 bases. This CDR3 has 16 amino acids. Germline loops: CDR1 SGHAT, CDR2 FQNNGV. V lost 3 bases and J lost 4; bases outside the gene matches: 7. The CDR3 here is CASSFYPSGGADTQYF. The CDR3 nucleotides read TGTGCCAGCAGCTTCTACCCTAGCGGGGGCGCAGATACGCAGTATTTT.

This clone was seen a single time. The J gene is TRBJ2-3, the V gene TRBV9; perhaps TRBD2 as D (7 bases). V was shortened by 0 bases and J by 4 bases, with 12 bases between the two germline ends. The CDR3 runs to 15 residues. Germline loops: CDR1 SGDLS, CDR2 YYNGEE. The CDR3 bases are TGTGCCAGCAGCGTAGGGGGGGGCCAGGCAGATACGCAGTATTTT. Its protein product is CASSVGGGQADTQYF.

The chain couples TRBV18 to TRBJ2-2; TRBD2 aligns across 8 bases. Germline CDR1 is KGHSH and CDR2 is LQKENI. The J segment lost 0 bases and the V segment lost 3 bases, leaving 6 bases of the junction unmatched. The CDR3 has 17 amino acids. The CDR3, as DNA: TGTGCCAGCTCACCCTTAGCGGGGCGACCGAACACCGGGGAGCTGTTTTTT. Its protein product is CASSPLAGRPNTGELFF.

The rearrangement links TRBV2 to TRBJ1-1, with a possible D match to TRBD1 (5 bases). Germline V gives CDR1 SNHLY, CDR2 FYNNEI. V was shortened by 8 bases and J by 4 bases, with 11 bases between the two germline ends. This CDR3 is built from 12 residues. The CDR3 nucleotides are TGTGCCAGCCCCCAGGGTCGCACTGAAGCTTTCTTT. Its protein product is CASPQGRTEAFF.

This clone was observed a single time. The chain links TRBV6-2 or TRBV6-3 to TRBJ2-3; TRBD2 matches at 7 bases. The V segment lost 6 bases and the J segment 9 bases; nucleotides outside the gene matches: 3. Germline CDR1 MNHEY, CDR2 SVGEGT. The length of the CDR3 is 11 residues. CDR3 nucleotide sequence: TGTGCCAGCAGCCAGACTAGCACGCAGTATTTT. This translates into CASSQTSTQYF.

This clone was found a few times. The chain couples TRBV6-5 to TRBJ1-5; 7 nucleotides align to TRBD1. Germline loops: CDR1 MNHEY, CDR2 SVGAGI. The CDR3 has 13 residues. J lost 4 bases, V lost 9 bases, and 6 bases had no gene match. In nucleotides, the CDR3 is TGTGCCAGTACAGGGGCGAGTAATCAGCCCCAGCATTTT. This sequence encodes CASTGASNQPQHF.

This sequence joins TRBV18 and TRBJ2-5, with D uncertain. CDR3 length: 14 residues. The germline V gene encodes CDR1 KGHSH and CDR2 LQKENI. Trimming shortened V by 1 base and J by 2 bases, and 8 bases separated the two germline ends. The CDR3 DNA follows: TGTGCCAGCTCACCACGAGGTAATCAAGAGACCCAGTACTTC. This codes for CASSPRGNQETQYF.